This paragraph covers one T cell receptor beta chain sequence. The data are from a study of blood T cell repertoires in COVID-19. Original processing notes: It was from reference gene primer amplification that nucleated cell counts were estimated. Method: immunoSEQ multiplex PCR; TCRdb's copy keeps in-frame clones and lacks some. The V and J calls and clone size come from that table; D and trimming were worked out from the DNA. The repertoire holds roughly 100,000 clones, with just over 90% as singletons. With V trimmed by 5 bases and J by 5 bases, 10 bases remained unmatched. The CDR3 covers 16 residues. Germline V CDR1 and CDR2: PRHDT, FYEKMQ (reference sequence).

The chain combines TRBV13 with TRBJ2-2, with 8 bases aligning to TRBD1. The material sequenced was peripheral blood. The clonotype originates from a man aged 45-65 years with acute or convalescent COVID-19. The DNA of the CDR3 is TGTGCCAGCAGCCAGAGACAGGGGAGAAGAACCGGGGAGCTGTTTTTT. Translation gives CASSQRQGRRTGELFF.